This T cell receptor beta chain was obtained from a study of identical twins. Study findings and constraints: Conclusions came from cross-sectional statistical analysis, not from following the same donors.

This CDR3 is built from 16 residues. Deletions cut 6 bases from V and 5 bases from J, with 23 bases between. The V gene's germline CDR1 is SNHLY and CDR2 FYNNEI. A note on this clonotype: Its antigen is not identified.

One entry per CDR3 protein, called by TCRdb with MiXCR from the 5' RACE reads. Among a few hundred thousand distinct CDR3 sequences listed, roughly 13% were seen once. Each donor was a healthy Caucasian. A further study also used this sample, focusing on yellow fever vaccine responses in identical twins. That study reports: On the reported evidence, twins' vaccine T cell responses seemed partly convergent and partly personalized.

Sequencing used memory (CD45RO+) T cells sorted from blood. The V and J genes are TRBV2 and TRBJ2-7, with D possibly matching TRBD2 (5 bases). The sequence came from a woman aged 18-30 years in good health. This CDR3 is CASRVRELNYGDEQYF. CDR3 coding DNA: TGTGCCAGCAGGGTAAGGGAGCTAAATTACGGAGACGAGCAGTACTTC.